Given below is one T cell receptor beta chain in context. Its antigen is not identified. The data originate from a study of T cells in localized non-small cell lung cancer. Only in-frame clones appear in the TCRdb table, and some are missing; sequencing was by immunoSEQ multiplex PCR. The top ten hold 1.7% of the sample, which has approximately 140,000 clones, 89% seen once. Germline CDR1 LNHNV, CDR2 YYDKDF (reference sequence). The germline V and J ends were trimmed by 0 bases and 1 base, with 9 bases remaining between them. The CDR3 has 15 residues. Regarding the study as a whole: Higher blood T cell density tracked longer overall survival. Detection in adjacent lung was observed for a median approximately 53 of the top 100 tumor clones. Uninvolved nearby lung showed the greatest T cell clonality, exceeding that found in tumor. As only one tumor region underwent sequencing, heterogeneity remains possible.

The sequence was collected from a female donor older than 55 with stage I lung adenocarcinoma. The sample consisted of peripheral blood, taken before any cancer treatment. The genes are TRBV15 and TRBJ1-2; D uncertain. CDR3 sequence reads: CATSRDRRNNYGYTF. The CDR3 DNA reads TGTGCCACCAGCAGAGATCGCCGGAATAACTATGGCTACACCTTC.